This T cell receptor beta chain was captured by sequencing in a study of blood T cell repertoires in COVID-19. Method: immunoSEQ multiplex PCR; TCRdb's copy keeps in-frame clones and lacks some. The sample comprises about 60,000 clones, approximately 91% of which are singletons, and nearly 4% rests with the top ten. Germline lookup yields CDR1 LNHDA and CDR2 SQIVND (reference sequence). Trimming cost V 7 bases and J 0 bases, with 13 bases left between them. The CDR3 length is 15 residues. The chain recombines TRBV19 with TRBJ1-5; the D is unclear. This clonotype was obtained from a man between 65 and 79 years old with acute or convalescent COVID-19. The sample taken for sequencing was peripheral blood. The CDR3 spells CASKSFEGSNQPQHF. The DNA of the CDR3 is TGTGCCAGTAAAAGTTTTGAGGGTAGCAATCAGCCCCAGCATTTT.